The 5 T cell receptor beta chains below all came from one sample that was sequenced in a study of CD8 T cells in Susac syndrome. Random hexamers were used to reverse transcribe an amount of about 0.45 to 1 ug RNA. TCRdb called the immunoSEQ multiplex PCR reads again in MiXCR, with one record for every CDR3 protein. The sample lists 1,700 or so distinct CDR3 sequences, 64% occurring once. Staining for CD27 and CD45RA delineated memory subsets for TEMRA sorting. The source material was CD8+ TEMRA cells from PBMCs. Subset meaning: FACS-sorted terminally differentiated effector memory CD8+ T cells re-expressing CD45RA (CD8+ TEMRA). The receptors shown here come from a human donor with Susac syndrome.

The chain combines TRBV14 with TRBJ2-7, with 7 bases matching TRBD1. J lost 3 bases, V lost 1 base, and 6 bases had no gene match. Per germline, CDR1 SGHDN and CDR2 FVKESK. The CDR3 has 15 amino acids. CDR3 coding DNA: TGTGCCAGCAGCCAAGGAACGGGACAGATCTACGAGCAGTACTTC. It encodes CASSQGTGQIYEQYF.

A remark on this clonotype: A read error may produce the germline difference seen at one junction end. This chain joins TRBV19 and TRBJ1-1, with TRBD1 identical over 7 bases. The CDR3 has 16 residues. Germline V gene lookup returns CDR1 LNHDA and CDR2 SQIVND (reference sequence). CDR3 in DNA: TGTGCCAGTAGGGTATTCTCGGGACAGTGCGACACTGATGCTTTCTTT. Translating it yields CASRVFSGQCDTDAFF.

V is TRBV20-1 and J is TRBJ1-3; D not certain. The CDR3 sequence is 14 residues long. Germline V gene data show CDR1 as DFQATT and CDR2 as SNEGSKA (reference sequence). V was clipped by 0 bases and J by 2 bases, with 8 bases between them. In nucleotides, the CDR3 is TGCAGTGCTAGAGACGGAGATACTGGAAACACCATATATTTT. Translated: CSARDGDTGNTIYF.

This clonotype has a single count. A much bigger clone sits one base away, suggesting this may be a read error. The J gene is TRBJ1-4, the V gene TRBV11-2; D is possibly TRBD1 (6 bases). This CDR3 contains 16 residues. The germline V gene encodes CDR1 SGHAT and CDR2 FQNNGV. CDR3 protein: CSIIPPQAGANEKLFF. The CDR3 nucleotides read TGTTCCATCATCCCCCCCCAGGCAGGGGCTAATGAAAAACTGTTTTTT.

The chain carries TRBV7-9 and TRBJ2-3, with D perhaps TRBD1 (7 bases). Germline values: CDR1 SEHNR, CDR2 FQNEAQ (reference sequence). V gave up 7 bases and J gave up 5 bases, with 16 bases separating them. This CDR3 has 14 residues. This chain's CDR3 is CASTAGGQGDTQYF. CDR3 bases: TGTGCCAGCACCGCAGGGGGGCAGGGAGATACGCAGTATTTT.